This T cell receptor beta chain originates from a study of blood T cell repertoires in COVID-19. Overall study context: Acute-phase and convalescent COVID-19 samples originated in the United States, Italy and Spain. From T cells, B-cell-depleted T cells, or PBMCs came the material, which was cDNA or gDNA.

How the authors handled the data: Reference gene primer amplification in the assay estimated nucleated cell counts. The data were produced by immunoSEQ multiplex PCR, yet TCRdb's version contains in-frame clones alone and is incomplete. V and J calls and clone size are as listed in that table; D and trimming were resolved from the DNA. In the table there are 150,000 to 200,000 clones, about 85% of which are singletons. The CDR3 sequence is 15 residues long. Germline loops: CDR1 SGHTA, CDR2 FQGNSA. Trimming at V came to 5 bases and at J to 1 base, leaving 5 bases not matched to a gene. This chain links TRBV7-2 with TRBJ2-3; 8 nucleotides agree with TRBD2. The sequence came from a man aged 35 to 55 with acute or convalescent COVID-19. The sequenced material came from peripheral blood. CDR3 bases: TGTGCCAGCAGCCCGCGGGGGGATGGCACAGATACGCAGTATTTT. As protein: CASSPRGDGTDTQYF.